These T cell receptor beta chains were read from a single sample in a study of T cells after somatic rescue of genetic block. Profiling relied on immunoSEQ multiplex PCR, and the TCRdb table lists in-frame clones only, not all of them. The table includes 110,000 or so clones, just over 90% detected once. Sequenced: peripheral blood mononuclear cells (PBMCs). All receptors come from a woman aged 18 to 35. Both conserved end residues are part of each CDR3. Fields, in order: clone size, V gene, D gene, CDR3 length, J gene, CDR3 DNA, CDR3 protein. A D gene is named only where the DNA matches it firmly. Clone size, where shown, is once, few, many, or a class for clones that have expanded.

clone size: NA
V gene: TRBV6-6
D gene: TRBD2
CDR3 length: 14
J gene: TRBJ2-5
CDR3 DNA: TGTGCCAGCAGTGTAGCGGGGGGTCAAGAGACCCAGTACTTC
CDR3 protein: CASSVAGGQETQYF

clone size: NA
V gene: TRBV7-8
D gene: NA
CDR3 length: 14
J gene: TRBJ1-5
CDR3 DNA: TGTGCCAGCAGCAGCGGACAGTACAATCAGCCCCAGCATTTT
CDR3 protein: CASSSGQYNQPQHF

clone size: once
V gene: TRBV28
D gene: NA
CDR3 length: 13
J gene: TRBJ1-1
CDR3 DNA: TGTGCCAGCAGTCGTGCAATGAGGACTGAAGCTTTCTTT
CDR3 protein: CASSRAMRTEAFF

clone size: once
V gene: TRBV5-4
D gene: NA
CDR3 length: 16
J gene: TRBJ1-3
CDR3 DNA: TGTGCCAGCAGCTTGCAGGGCCCGTCCTCTGGAAACACCATATATTTT
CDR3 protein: CASSLQGPSSGNTIYF

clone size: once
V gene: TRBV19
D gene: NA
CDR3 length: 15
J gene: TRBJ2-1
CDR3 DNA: TGTGCCAGTAGTATAGCGGGGGGCCCGTACAATGAGCAGTTCTTC
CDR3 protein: CASSIAGGPYNEQFF

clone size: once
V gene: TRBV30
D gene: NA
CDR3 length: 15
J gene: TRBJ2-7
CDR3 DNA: TGTGCCTGGAGTGTAGGGGCAGGGCTCTCCTACGAGCAGTACTTC
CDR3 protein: CAWSVGAGLSYEQYF

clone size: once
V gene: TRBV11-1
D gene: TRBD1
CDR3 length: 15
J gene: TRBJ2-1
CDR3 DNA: TGTGCCAGCAGCTCTAGGACAGGGGCCTACAATGAGCAGTTCTTC
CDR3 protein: CASSSRTGAYNEQFF

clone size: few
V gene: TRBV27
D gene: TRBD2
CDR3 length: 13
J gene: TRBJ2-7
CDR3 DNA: TGTGCCAGCGGGGGACTACTGACTTACGAGCAGTACTTC
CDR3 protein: CASGGLLTYEQYF

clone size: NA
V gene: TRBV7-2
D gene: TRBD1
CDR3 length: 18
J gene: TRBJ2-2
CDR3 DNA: TGTGCCAGCAGCTTATCGGTGGTCAGGGGGCCGTATACCGGGGAGCTGTTTTTT
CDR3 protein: CASSLSVVRGPYTGELFF

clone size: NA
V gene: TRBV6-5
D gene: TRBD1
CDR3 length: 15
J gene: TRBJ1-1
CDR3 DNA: TGTGCCAGCAGACCGACAGGGCGAGTGAACACTGAAGCTTTCTTT
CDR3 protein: CASRPTGRVNTEAFF

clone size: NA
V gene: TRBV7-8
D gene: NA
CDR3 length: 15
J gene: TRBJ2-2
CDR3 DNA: TGTGCCAGCACCCCTAGGGGGGCGAACACCGGGGAGCTGTTTTTT
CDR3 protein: CASTPRGANTGELFF

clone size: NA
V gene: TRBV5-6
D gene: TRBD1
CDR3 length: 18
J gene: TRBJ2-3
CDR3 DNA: TGTGCCAGCAGCTTGACGTTTCAGGGGGTGAGGGGCACAGATACGCAGTATTTT
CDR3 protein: CASSLTFQGVRGTDTQYF

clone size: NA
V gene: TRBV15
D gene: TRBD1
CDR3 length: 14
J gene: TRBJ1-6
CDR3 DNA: TGTGCCACCAGCAGAGACAGGGGGAATTCACCCCTCCACTTT
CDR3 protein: CATSRDRGNSPLHF

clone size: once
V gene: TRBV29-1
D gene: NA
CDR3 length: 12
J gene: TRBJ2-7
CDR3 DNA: TGCAGCGTTGGGCCCCATAAGTACGAGCAGTACTTC
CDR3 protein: CSVGPHKYEQYF

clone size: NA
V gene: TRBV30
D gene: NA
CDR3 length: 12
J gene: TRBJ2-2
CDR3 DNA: TGTGCCTGGAGCCATACGACCGGGGAGCTGTTTTTT
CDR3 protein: CAWSHTTGELFF

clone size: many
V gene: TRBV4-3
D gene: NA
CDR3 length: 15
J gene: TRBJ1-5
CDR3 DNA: TGCGCCAGCAGCCAAGACTATCAGGGAAATCAGCCCCAGCATTTT
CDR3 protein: CASSQDYQGNQPQHF

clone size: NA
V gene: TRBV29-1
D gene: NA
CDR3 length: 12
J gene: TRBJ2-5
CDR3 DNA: TGCAGCGTTGTTAGGGGAAGAGAGACCCAGTACTTC
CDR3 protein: CSVVRGRETQYF

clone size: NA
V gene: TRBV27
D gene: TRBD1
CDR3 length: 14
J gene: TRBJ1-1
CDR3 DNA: TGTGCCAGCCTCCCACAGGGGGGGAACACTGAAGCTTTCTTT
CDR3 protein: CASLPQGGNTEAFF

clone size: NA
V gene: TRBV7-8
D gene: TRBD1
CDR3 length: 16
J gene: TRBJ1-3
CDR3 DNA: TGTGCCAGCAGCCCCGGACAGGGAATCGTCGGCGGCACCATATATTTT
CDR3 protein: CASSPGQGIVGGTIYF

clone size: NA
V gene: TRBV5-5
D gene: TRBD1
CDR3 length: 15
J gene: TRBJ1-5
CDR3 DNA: TGTGCCAGCAGCATGACAGGGTCAGGGAATCAGCCCCAGCATTTT
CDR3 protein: CASSMTGSGNQPQHF

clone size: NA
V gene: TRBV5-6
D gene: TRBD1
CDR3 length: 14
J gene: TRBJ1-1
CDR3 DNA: TGTGCCAGCAGCTCCAGGGGGCGCAACACTGAAGCTTTCTTT
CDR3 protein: CASSSRGRNTEAFF

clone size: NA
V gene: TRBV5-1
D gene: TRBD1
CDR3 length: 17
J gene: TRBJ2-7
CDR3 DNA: TGCGCCAGCAGCTTGCGGCTCCAGACAGGGTTCTCCTACGAGCAGTACTTC
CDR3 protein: CASSLRLQTGFSYEQYF

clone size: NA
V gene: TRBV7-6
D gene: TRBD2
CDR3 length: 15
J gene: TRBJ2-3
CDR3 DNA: TGTGCCAGCAGCCCTTTAGCGGGGGGGGCAGATACGCAGTATTTT
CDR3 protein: CASSPLAGGADTQYF

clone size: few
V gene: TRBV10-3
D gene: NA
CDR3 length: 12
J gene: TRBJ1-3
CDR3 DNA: TGTGCCATCAGTTCCTCTGGAAACACCATATATTTT
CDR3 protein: CAISSSGNTIYF

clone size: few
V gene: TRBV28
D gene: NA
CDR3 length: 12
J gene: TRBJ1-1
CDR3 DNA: TGTGCCAGCAGTTCGCCTACAGGGAAAGCTTTCTTT
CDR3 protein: CASSSPTGKAFF

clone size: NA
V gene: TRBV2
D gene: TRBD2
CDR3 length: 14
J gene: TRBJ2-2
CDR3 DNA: TGTGCCAGCAGTTTACTGGGGGGGACCGGGGAGCTGTTTTTT
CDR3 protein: CASSLLGGTGELFF

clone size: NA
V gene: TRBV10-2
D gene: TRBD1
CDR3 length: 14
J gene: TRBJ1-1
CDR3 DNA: TGCGCCAGCTTCGCTGGGACAGGTAACACTGAAGCTTTCTTT
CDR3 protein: CASFAGTGNTEAFF

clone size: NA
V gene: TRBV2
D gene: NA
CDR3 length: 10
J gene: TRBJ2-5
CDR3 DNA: TGTGCCAGCAAACAAGAGACCCAGTACTTC
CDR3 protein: CASKQETQYF

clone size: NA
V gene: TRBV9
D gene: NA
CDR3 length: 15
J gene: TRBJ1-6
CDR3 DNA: TGTGCCAGCAGCGTAGGAGGTCCGATGGATTCACCCCTCCACTTT
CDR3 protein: CASSVGGPMDSPLHF